The T cell receptor (beta chain) described here comes from a study of CD8 T cells in ankylosing spondylitis. This clonotype was counted many times. This CDR3 has 11 residues. After removal of 0 bases from V and 12 bases from J, the junction contained 4 bases not matched to a gene. Germline V gives CDR1 DFQATT, CDR2 SNEGSKA (reference sequence). TCRdb analysed the 5' RACE reads with MiXCR anew, one entry per CDR3 protein. This sample has about 240,000 distinct CDR3 sequences; less than 10% occur once, and the top ten carry nearly 7%. The chain is built from TRBV20-1 and TRBJ1-1, with 7 bases lining up with TRBD1. This clonotype originated in a male donor with ankylosing spondylitis or in good health (not recorded which). Sequenced sample: blood, either unsorted or a sorted T cell fraction (not recorded which). CDR3 region: CSAREAGGTFF. CDR3 DNA sequence: TGCAGTGCTAGAGAGGCAGGGGGAACTTTCTTT.